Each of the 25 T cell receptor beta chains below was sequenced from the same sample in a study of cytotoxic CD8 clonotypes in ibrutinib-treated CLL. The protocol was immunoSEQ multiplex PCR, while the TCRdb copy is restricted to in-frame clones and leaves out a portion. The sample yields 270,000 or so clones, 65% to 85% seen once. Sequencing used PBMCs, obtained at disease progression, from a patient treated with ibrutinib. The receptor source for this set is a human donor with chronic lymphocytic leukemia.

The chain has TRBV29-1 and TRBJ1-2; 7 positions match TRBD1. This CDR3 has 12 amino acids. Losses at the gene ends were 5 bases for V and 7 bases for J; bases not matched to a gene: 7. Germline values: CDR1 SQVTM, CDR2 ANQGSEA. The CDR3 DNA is TGCAGCGTTACACAGGGGACTGCTGGCTACACCTTC. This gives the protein CSVTQGTAGYTF. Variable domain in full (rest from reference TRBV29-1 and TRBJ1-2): SAVISQKPSRDICQRGTSLTIQCQVDSQVTMMFWYRQQPGQSLTLIATANQGSEATYESGFVIDKFPISRPNLTFSTLTVSNMSPEDSSIYLCSVTQGTAGYTFGSGTRLTVV.

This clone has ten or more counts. DNA for the CDR3: TGTGCCATCAGTGAGGGGGGGGAGACCCAGTACTTC. Translating gives CAISEGGETQYF. The J gene is TRBJ2-5, the V gene TRBV10-3; D possibly corresponds to TRBD2 (6 bases). Trimming took off 2 bases at V and 5 bases at J, with 6 bases between the two ends. In germline, CDR1 is ENHRY, CDR2 SYGVKD. The CDR3 is made up of 12 amino acids.

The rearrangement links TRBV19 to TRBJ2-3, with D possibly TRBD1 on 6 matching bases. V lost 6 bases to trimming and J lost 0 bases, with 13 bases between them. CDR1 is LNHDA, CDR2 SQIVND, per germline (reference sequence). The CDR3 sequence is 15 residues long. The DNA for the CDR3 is TGTGCCAGTAGGGGGGCAGGGGCGAGCACAGATACGCAGTATTTT. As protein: CASRGAGASTDTQYF.

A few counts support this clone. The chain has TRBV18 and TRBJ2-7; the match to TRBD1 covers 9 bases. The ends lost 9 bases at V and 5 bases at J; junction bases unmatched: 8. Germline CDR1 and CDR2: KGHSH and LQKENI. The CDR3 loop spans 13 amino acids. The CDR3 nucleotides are TGTGCCAGTTCCGTTGGGACAGGGAACGAGCAGTACTTC. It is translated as CASSVGTGNEQYF.

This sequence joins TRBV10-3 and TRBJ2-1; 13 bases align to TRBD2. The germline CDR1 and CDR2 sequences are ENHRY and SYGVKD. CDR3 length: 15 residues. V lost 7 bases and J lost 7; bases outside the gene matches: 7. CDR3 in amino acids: CAIKGLAGAGNEQFF. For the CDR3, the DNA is TGTGCCATCAAAGGACTAGCGGGAGCGGGGAATGAGCAGTTCTTC.

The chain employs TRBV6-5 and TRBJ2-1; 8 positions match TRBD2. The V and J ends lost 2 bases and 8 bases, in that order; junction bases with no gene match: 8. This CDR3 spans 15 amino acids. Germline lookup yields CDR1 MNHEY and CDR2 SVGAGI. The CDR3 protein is CASSYMGLGVDEQFF. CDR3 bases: TGTGCCAGCAGTTACATGGGACTAGGGGTCGATGAGCAGTTCTTC.

The CDR3, as DNA: TGTGCCAGCAGTGTGGGGGGGTTATCCTACAATGAGCAGTTCTTC. This gives the protein CASSVGGLSYNEQFF. The chain is built from TRBV25-1 and TRBJ2-1; 7 bases are a match to TRBD2. Germline V CDR1 and CDR2: MGHDK, SYGVNS. Trimming took 4 bases from V and 1 from J; bases not matched to a gene: 4. There are 15 residues in the CDR3.

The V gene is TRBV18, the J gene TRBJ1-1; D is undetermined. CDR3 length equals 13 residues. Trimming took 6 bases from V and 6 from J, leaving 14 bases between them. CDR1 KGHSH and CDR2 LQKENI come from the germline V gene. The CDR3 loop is CASSTNTLAEAFF. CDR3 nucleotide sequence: TGTGCCAGCTCTACCAACACTTTGGCTGAAGCTTTCTTT.

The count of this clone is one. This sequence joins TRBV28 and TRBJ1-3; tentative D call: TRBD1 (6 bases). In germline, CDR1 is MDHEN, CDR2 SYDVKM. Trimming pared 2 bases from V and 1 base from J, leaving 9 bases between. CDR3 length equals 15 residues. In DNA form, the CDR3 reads TGTGCCAGCAGTTTACCTCAGGGGTCTGGAAACACCATATATTTT. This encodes CASSLPQGSGNTIYF.

DNA for the CDR3: TGCACCAGCAGCCAACACGGGACAGGGGGATCCCCAAACACCATATATTTT. Translating it yields CTSSQHGTGGSPNTIYF. This chain links TRBV1 with TRBJ1-3; the table names TRBD1, a call not compared with the DNA. TRBV1 counts as a pseudogene. This CDR3 has 17 amino acids.

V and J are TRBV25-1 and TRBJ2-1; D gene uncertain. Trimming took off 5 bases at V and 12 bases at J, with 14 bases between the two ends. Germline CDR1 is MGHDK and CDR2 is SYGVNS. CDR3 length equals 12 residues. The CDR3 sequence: CASSFTPDRQFF. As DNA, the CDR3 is TGTGCCAGCAGTTTCACGCCAGATAGGCAGTTCTTC.

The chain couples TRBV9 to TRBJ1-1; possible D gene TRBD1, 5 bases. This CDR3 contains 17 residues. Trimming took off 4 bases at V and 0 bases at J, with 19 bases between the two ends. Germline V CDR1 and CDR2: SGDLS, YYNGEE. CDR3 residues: CASSLGEGKYLNTEAFF. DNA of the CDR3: TGTGCCAGCAGCCTGGGTGAGGGGAAATATTTGAACACTGAAGCTTTCTTT.

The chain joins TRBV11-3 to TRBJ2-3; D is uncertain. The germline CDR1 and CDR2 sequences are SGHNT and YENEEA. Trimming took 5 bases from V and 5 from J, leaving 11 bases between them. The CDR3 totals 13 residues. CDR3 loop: CASSPHQRDTQYF. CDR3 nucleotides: TGTGCCAGCAGCCCCCACCAGCGAGATACGCAGTATTTT.

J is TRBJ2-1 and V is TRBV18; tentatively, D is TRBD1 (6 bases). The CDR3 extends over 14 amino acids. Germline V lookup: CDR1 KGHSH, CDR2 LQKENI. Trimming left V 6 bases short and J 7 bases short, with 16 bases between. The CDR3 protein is CASSLLQGLNEQFF. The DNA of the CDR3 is TGTGCCAGCTCCCTCCTCCAGGGGTTGAATGAGCAGTTCTTC. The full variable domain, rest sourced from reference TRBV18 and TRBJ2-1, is NAGVMQNPRHLVRRRGQEARLRCSPMKGHSHVYWYRQLPEEGLKFMVYLQKENIIDESGMPKERFSAEFPKEGPSILRIQQVVRGDSAAYFCASSLLQGLNEQFFGPGTRLTVL.

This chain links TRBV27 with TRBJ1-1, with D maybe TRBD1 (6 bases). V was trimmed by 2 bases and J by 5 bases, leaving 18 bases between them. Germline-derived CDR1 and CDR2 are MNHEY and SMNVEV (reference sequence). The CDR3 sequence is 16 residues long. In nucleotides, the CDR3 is TGTGCCAGCAGTTTAAGGGGGACGGCCGCGTTGACTGAAGCTTTCTTT. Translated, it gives CASSLRGTAALTEAFF.

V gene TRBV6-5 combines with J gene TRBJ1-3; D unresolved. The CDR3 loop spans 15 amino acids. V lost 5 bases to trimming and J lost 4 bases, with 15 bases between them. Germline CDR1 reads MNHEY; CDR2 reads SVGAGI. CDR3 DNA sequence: TGTGCCAGCAGTCTTGACCCCTACGAGGGAAACACCATATATTTT. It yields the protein CASSLDPYEGNTIYF.

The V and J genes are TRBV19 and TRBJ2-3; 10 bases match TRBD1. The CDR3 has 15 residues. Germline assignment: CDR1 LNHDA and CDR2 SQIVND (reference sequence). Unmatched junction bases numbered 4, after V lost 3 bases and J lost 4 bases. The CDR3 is CASSMGQGSADTQYF. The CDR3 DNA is TGTGCCAGTAGTATGGGACAGGGGTCGGCAGATACGCAGTATTTT. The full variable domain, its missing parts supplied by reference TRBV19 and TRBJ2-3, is DGGITQSPKYLFRKEGQNVTLSCEQNLNHDAMYWYRQDPGQGLRLIYYSQIVNDFQKGDIAEGYSVSREKKESFPLTVTSAQKNPTAFYLCASSMGQGSADTQYFGPGTRLTVL.

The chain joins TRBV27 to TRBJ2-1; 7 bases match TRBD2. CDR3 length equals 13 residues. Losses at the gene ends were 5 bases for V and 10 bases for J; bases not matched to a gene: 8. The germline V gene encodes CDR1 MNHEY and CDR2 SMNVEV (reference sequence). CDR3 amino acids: CASSPHSGHEQFF. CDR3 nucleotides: TGTGCCAGCAGTCCCCATAGCGGGCACGAGCAGTTCTTC.

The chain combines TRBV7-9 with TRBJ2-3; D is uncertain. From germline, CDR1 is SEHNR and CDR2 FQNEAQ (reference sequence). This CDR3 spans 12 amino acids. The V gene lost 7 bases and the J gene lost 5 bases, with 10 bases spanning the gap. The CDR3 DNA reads TGTGCCAGCACCAATGACGAAGATACGCAGTATTTT. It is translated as CASTNDEDTQYF.

The CDR3, as DNA: TGTGCCAGCAGCTTATTAACGTACCGGGGTCAGGGGCAAGATACGCAGTATTTT. It specifies CASSLLTYRGQGQDTQYF. The rearrangement links TRBV11-2 to TRBJ2-3; weak D call: TRBD1 (6 bases). With 2 bases removed from V and 5 bases from J, the gap between germline ends came to 23 bases. CDR3 length: 18 residues. From germline, CDR1 is SGHAT and CDR2 FQNNGV.

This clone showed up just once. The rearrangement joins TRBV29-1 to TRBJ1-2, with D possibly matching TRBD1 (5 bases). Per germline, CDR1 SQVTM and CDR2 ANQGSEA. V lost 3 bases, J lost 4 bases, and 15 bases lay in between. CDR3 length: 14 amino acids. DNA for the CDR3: TGCAGCGTTGACGGAGGGCAGGGCGGCTATGGCTACACCTTC. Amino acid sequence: CSVDGGQGGYGYTF.

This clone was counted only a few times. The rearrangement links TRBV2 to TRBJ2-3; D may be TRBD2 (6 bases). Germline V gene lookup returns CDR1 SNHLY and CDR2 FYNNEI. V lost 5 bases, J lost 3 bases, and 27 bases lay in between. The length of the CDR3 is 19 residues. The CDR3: CASSIPGTLGIGGTDTQYF. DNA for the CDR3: TGTGCCAGCAGTATACCCGGGACTCTTGGGATTGGGGGGACAGATACGCAGTATTTT.

In DNA, the CDR3 is TGTGCCAGCAGAGTACCCAGGGGGCTGAGGCGGGGCTACACCTTC. The encoded protein is CASRVPRGLRRGYTF. The chain combines TRBV28 with TRBJ1-2, with 8 positions matching TRBD1. Germline V gives CDR1 MDHEN, CDR2 SYDVKM. The CDR3 runs to 15 residues. The V and J ends lost 6 bases and 8 bases, in that order; junction bases with no gene match: 14.

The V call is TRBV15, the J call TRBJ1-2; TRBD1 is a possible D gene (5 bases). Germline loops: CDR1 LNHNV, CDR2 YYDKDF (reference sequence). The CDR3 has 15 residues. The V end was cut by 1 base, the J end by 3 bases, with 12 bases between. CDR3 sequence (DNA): TGTGCCACCAGCAGAGTATTACAGGCTCACTATGGCTACACCTTC. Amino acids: CATSRVLQAHYGYTF.

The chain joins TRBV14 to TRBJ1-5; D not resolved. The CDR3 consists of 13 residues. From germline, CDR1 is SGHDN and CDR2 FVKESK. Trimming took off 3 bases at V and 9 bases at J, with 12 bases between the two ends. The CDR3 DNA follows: TGTGCCAGCAGCCAGGTGACGGGGTGGCCCCAGCATTTT. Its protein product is CASSQVTGWPQHF.